The clone carrying this TCR beta chain was seen a handful of times. TCRdb fed the 5' RACE reads into MiXCR, producing one record per CDR3 protein. The sample holds fewer than 150,000 distinct CDR3 sequences; under 14% are singletons and the top ten take approximately 25%. Time point reported: blood at routine non-recurrence follow-up after resection. Unsorted whole RNA samples from tumor, nontumor lung or frozen PBMC were sequenced. The data belong to a study of spatial heterogeneity in lung cancer. The CDR3 runs to 14 residues. Germline lookup yields CDR1 ENHRY and CDR2 SYGVKD. With 4 bases clipped from V and 2 bases from J, the junction kept 1 base outside the gene matches.

The chain is built from TRBV10-3 and TRBJ2-3, with TRBD2 identical over 9 bases. The receptor was isolated from a female donor with early-stage non-small cell lung cancer. This material consisted of PBMCs, taken at follow-up. CDR3 in DNA: TGTGCCATCAGTGGCGGGAGGGCCACAGATACGCAGTATTTT. It yields the protein CAISGGRATDTQYF.